These 16 T cell receptor beta chains were sequenced from one sample in a study of lymphopenia after photon versus proton radiotherapy (dated by TCRdb to between 2018 and 2020). Library preparation used the immunoSEQ multiplex PCR assay. Entries here come from immuneACCESS through TCRdb and include only in-frame sequences with V and J called. Some clones fail to appear in such tables; in the studies checked, an unresolved V gene covers under half of the shortfall, and the cause of the remainder is unknown. In this sample the table shows 20,000 to 25,000 clones, 80% to 95% of which occur a single time. The ten largest clones represent around 9% of the sample. The sample here was peripheral blood, taken from a patient treated with proton-based radiotherapy. The source of these receptors is a woman in her 70s with pancreatic cancer. Some clones in this sample may be carry-over from other donors' samples.

The sample holds one count of this clone. J is TRBJ1-5 and V is TRBV27; no clear D. Deletions cut 1 base from V and 2 bases from J, with 6 bases between. The CDR3 is 14 residues long. CDR1 MNHEY and CDR2 SMNVEV come from the germline V gene (reference sequence). The CDR3 loop is CASSLYRGNQPQHF. The DNA for the CDR3 is TGTGCCAGCAGTTTATATAGGGGCAATCAGCCCCAGCATTTT.

This sequence joins TRBV28 and TRBJ2-5; 9 bases fit TRBD1. The CDR3 has 13 amino acids. Trimming at V came to 6 bases and at J to 3 bases, leaving 2 bases not matched to a gene. In germline, CDR1 is MDHEN, CDR2 SYDVKM. CDR3 region: CASRRDREETQYF. The DNA of the CDR3 is TGTGCCAGCAGAAGGGACAGGGAAGAGACCCAGTACTTC. Based on the CDR3 plus reference TRBV28 and TRBJ2-5, the full variable domain is DVKVTQSSRYLVKRTGEKVFLECVQDMDHENMFWYRQDPGLGLRLIYFSYDVKMKEKGDIPEGYSVSREKKERFSLILESASTNQTSMYLCASRRDREETQYFGPGTRLLVL.

CDR3 protein: CASSGAYEQYF. For the CDR3, the DNA is TGTGCCAGCAGTGGAGCCTACGAGCAGTACTTC. V is TRBV2 and J is TRBJ2-7; D is ambiguous. V was cut by 4 bases and J by 2 bases, with 3 bases left in between. The CDR3 is 11 residues long. CDR1 is SNHLY and CDR2 is FYNNEI in the germline V gene. Drawing the rest from reference TRBV2 and TRBJ2-7, the complete variable domain is EPEVTQTPSHQVTQMGQEVILRCVPISNHLYFYWYRQILGQKVEFLVSFYNNEISEKSEIFDDQFSVERPDGSNFTLKIRSTKLEDSAMYFCASSGAYEQYFGPGTRLTVT.

CDR3 sequence reads: CSVVLPAPAYEQYF. CDR3 bases: TGCAGCGTTGTTTTACCAGCTCCCGCCTACGAGCAGTACTTC. This chain uses TRBV29-1 with TRBJ2-7; D unresolved. V gave up 4 bases and J gave up 2 bases, with 15 bases separating them. Germline V lookup: CDR1 SQVTM, CDR2 ANQGSEA. The length of the CDR3 is 14 residues.

The chain couples TRBV5-5 to TRBJ2-1; D may be TRBD1 or TRBD2 (5 bases each). The germline V gene has CDR1 SGHKS and CDR2 YYEKEE (reference sequence). CDR3 length equals 14 residues. Trimming cost V 2 bases and J 4 bases, with 10 bases left between them. DNA of the CDR3: TGTGCCAGCAGCTTCCGGGACGGATACAATGAGCAGTTCTTC. Its translation: CASSFRDGYNEQFF.

This chain links TRBV2 with TRBJ2-3; D perhaps matches TRBD2 (6 bases). Deletions cut 7 bases from V and 1 base from J, with 18 bases between. Germline V gene sequence: CDR1 SNHLY, CDR2 FYNNEI. The length of the CDR3 is 16 residues. The CDR3 DNA is TGTGCCAGCAAGACCACCGGGACTGGCCGCACAGATACGCAGTATTTT. The encoded protein is CASKTTGTGRTDTQYF.

The chain links TRBV29-1 to TRBJ1-1; no reliable D call. CDR1 and CDR2 (germline): SQVTM, ANQGSEA. Trimming took 3 bases from V and 9 from J, leaving 2 bases between them. This CDR3 spans 8 amino acids. In DNA, the CDR3 is TGCAGCGTTGATCAAGCTTTCTTT. Translated, it gives CSVDQAFF. Together with reference TRBV29-1 and TRBJ1-1, the CDR3 gives the full variable domain: SAVISQKPSRDICQRGTSLTIQCQVDSQVTMMFWYRQQPGQSLTLIATANQGSEATYESGFVIDKFPISRPNLTFSTLTVSNMSPEDSSIYLCSVDQAFFGQGTRLTVV.

This clone has a single count. The chain uses TRBV4-1 and TRBJ1-3; a possible D gene is TRBD1 (5 bases). Trimming stripped 0 bases from V and 0 bases from J, with 12 bases between. This CDR3 is 17 amino acids long. Per germline, CDR1 MGHRA and CDR2 YSYEKL. CDR3 protein: CASSQELGHLSGNTIYF. The DNA for the CDR3 is TGCGCCAGCAGCCAAGAGCTCGGACACCTCTCTGGAAACACCATATATTTT.

The rearrangement joins TRBV9 to TRBJ2-7; tentatively, D is TRBD1 or TRBD2 (6 bases each). Deletions cut 0 bases from V and 8 bases from J, with 18 bases between. There are 15 residues in the CDR3. Germline V CDR1 and CDR2: SGDLS, YYNGEE. The CDR3 sequence is CASSVATGAIGKQYF. DNA for the CDR3: TGTGCCAGCAGCGTAGCTACGGGGGCCATCGGAAAGCAGTACTTC.

The sample holds a few counts of this clone. CDR3 residues: CAWSSTGRTEAFF. The CDR3 bases are TGTGCCTGGAGCTCTACCGGACGAACTGAAGCTTTCTTT. V is TRBV30 and J is TRBJ1-1; D unclear. CDR3 size: 13 residues. V lost 3 bases, J lost 5 bases, and 13 bases lay in between. Per germline, CDR1 GTSNPN and CDR2 SVGIG (reference sequence).

The chain links TRBV28 to TRBJ2-5, with 9 bases identical to TRBD1. V lost 5 bases and J lost 5; bases outside the gene matches: 6. The CDR3 extends over 14 amino acids. Germline CDR1 MDHEN, CDR2 SYDVKM. In DNA, the CDR3 is TGTGCCAGCAGTACGACAGGGGGAGAGGAGACCCAGTACTTC. Translated: CASSTTGGEETQYF. Full variable domain (rest looked up from reference TRBV28 and TRBJ2-5): DVKVTQSSRYLVKRTGEKVFLECVQDMDHENMFWYRQDPGLGLRLIYFSYDVKMKEKGDIPEGYSVSREKKERFSLILESASTNQTSMYLCASSTTGGEETQYFGPGTRLLVL.

The chain is built from TRBV7-9 and TRBJ2-2; D may be TRBD2 (5 bases). Trimming pared 8 bases from V and 0 bases from J, leaving 10 bases between. The CDR3 extends over 14 amino acids. Germline assignment: CDR1 SEHNR and CDR2 FQNEAQ (reference sequence). CDR3 coding DNA: TGTGCCAGCCATAGCGCTGCGAACACCGGGGAGCTGTTTTTT. Translated: CASHSAANTGELFF.

V usage is TRBV18 and J usage is TRBJ1-3; D perhaps matches TRBD1 (5 bases). The V end was cut by 4 bases, the J end by 0 bases, with 13 bases between. The germline V gene encodes CDR1 KGHSH and CDR2 LQKENI. CDR3 length: 16 residues. The CDR3 DNA reads as TGTGCCAGCTCACAGGGGCGCCCACTCTCTGGAAACACCATATATTTT. It encodes CASSQGRPLSGNTIYF.

The chain combines TRBV29-1 with TRBJ2-7; D call uncertain. V shed 4 bases and J shed 1 base, with 11 bases lying between them. The CDR3 spans 13 residues. Germline CDR1 and CDR2: SQVTM and ANQGSEA. CDR3 in amino acids: CSVVAYNSYEQYF. CDR3 in DNA: TGCAGCGTTGTAGCCTACAATTCCTACGAGCAGTACTTC.

The chain combines TRBV28 with TRBJ1-1; 10 bases match TRBD1. Germline CDR1 MDHEN, CDR2 SYDVKM. The CDR3 is 18 amino acids. V lost 5 bases, J lost 0 bases, and 12 bases stayed unmatched. The CDR3 DNA reads as TGTGCCAGCAGTACGAATCCGGGACAGGGGCGCATGAACACTGAAGCTTTCTTT. As protein: CASSTNPGQGRMNTEAFF. The full variable domain, with the rest looked up from reference TRBV28 and TRBJ1-1, is DVKVTQSSRYLVKRTGEKVFLECVQDMDHENMFWYRQDPGLGLRLIYFSYDVKMKEKGDIPEGYSVSREKKERFSLILESASTNQTSMYLCASSTNPGQGRMNTEAFFGQGTRLTVV.

The V call is TRBV6-6, the J call TRBJ2-7; 7 bases fit TRBD2. Losses at the gene ends were 2 bases for V and 3 bases for J; bases not matched to a gene: 10. The germline CDR1 and CDR2 sequences are MNHNY and SVGAGI (reference sequence). This CDR3 is built from 16 residues. The CDR3 region is CASSYPGVAGNYEQYF. The CDR3 bases are TGTGCCAGCAGTTACCCCGGAGTAGCGGGTAACTACGAGCAGTACTTC.